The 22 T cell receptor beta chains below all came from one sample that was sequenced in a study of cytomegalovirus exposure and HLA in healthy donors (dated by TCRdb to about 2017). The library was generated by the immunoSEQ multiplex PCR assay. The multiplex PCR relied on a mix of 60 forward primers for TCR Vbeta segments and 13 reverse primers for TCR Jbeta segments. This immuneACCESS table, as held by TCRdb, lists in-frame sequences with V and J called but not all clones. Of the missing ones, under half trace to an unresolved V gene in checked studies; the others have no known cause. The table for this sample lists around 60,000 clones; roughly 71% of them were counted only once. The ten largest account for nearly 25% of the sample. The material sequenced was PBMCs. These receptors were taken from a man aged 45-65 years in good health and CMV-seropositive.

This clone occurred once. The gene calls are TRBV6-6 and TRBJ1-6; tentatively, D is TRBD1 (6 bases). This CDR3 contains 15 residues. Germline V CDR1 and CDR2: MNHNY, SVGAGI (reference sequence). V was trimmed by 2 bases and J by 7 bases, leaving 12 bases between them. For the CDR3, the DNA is TGTGCCAGCAGTTACAGGGGAGGGGGGAATTCACCCCTCCACTTT. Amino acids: CASSYRGGGNSPLHF.

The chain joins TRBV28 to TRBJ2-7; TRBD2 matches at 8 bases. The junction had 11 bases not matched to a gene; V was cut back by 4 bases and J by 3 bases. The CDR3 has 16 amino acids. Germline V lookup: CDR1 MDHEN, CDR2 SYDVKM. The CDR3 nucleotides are TGTGCCAGCAGTTACCTCCTTGGGACTAGTAACTACGAGCAGTACTTC. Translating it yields CASSYLLGTSNYEQYF.

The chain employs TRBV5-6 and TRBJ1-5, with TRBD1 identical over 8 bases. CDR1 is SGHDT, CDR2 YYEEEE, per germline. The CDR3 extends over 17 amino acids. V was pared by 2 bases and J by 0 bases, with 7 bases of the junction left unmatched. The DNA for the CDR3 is TGTGCCAGCAGCTTCTACAGGGGGGATTATAGCAATCAGCCCCAGCATTTT. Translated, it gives CASSFYRGDYSNQPQHF.

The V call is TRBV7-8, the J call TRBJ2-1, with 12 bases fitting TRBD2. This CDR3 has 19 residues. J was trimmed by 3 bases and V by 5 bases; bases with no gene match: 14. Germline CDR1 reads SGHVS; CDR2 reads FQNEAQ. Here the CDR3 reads CASSPGSSGRETRYNEQFF. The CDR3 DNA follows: TGTGCCAGCAGCCCCGGGTCTAGCGGGAGGGAGACTCGCTACAATGAGCAGTTCTTC.

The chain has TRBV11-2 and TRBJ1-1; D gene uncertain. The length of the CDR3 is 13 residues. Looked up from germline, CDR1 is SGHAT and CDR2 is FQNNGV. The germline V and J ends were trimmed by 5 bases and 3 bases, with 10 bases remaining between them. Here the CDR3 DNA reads TGTGCCAGCAGCGCAAGCTCCGACACTGAAGCTTTCTTT. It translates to CASSASSDTEAFF.

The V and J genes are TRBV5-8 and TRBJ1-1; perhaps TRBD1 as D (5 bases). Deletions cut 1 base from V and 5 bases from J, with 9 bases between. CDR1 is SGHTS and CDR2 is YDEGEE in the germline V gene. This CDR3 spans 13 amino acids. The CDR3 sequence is CASSLRGQTEAFF. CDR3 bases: TGTGCCAGCAGCTTGAGGGGTCAGACTGAAGCTTTCTTT. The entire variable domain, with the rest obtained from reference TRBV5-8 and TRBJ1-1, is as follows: EAGVTQSPTHLIKTRGQQATLRCSPISGHTSVYWYQQALGLGLQFLLWYDEGEERNRGNFPPRFSGRQFPNYSSELNVNALELEDSALYLCASSLRGQTEAFFGQGTRLTVV.

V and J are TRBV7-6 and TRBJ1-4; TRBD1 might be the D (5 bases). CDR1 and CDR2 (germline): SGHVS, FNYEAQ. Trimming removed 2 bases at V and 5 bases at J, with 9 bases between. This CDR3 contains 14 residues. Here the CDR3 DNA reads TGTGCCAGCAGCTTAAAGCAGGGAAATGAAAAACTGTTTTTT. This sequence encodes CASSLKQGNEKLFF.

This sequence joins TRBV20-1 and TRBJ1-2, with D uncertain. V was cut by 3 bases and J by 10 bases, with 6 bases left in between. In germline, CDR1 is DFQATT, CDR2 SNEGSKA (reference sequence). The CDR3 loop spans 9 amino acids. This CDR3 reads CSASPFYTF. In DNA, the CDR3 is TGCAGTGCTAGCCCTTTCTACACCTTC.

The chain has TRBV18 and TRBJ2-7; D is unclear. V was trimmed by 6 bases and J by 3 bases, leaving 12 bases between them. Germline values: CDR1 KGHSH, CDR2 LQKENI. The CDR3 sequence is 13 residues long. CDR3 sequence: CASSKERIYEQYF. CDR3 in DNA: TGTGCCAGCTCCAAAGAGAGGATCTACGAGCAGTACTTC.

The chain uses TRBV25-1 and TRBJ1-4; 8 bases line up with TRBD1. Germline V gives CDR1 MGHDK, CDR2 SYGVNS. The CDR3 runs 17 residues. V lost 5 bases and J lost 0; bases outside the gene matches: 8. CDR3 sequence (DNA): TGTGCCAGCAGTAGGCGACAGGGGTCTTCAACTAATGAAAAACTGTTTTTT. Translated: CASSRRQGSSTNEKLFF.

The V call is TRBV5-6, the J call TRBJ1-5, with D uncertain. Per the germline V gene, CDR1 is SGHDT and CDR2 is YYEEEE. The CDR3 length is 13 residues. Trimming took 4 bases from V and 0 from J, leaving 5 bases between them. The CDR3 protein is CASSRGSNQPQHF. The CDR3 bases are TGTGCCAGCAGCCGAGGTAGCAATCAGCCCCAGCATTTT.

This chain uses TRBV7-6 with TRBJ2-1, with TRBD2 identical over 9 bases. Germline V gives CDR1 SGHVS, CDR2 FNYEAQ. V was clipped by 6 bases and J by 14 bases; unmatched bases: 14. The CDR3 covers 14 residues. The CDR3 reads CASRGGGGSGSKFF. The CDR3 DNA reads TGTGCCAGCAGGGGTGGGGGAGGTAGCGGGAGTAAGTTCTTC.

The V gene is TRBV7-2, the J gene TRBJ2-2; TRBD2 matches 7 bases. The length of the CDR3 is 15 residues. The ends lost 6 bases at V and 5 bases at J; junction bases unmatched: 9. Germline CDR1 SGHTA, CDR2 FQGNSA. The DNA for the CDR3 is TGTGCCAGCAGATCTACTAGCGCACGGACCGGGGAGCTGTTTTTT. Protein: CASRSTSARTGELFF.

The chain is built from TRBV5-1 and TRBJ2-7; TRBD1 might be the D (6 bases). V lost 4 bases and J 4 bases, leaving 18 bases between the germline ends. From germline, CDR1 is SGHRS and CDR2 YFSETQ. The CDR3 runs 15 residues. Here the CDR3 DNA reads TGCGCCAGCAGCCTAGGGGGTGGTGTCGGGTACGAGCAGTACTTC. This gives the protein CASSLGGGVGYEQYF.

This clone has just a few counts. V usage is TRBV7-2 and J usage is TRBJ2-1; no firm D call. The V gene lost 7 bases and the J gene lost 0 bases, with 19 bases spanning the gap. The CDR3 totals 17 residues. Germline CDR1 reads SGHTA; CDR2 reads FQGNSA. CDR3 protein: CASIHFGGRSSYNEQFF. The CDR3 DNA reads TGTGCCAGCATCCACTTCGGCGGTCGAAGCTCCTACAATGAGCAGTTCTTC.

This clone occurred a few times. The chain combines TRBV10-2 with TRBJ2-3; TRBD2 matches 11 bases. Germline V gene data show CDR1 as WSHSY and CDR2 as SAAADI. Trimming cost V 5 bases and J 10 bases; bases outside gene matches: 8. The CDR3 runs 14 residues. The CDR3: CASSLAGGHEAQYF. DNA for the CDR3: TGCGCCAGCAGTCTAGCGGGGGGTCACGAGGCGCAGTATTTT.

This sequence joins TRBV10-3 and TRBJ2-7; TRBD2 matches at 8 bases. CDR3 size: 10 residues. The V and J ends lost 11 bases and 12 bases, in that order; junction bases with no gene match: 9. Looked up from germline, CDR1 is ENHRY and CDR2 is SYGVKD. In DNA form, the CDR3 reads TGTGCCGCCGGGGGGGAAAAGGGGTACTTC. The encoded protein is CAAGGEKGYF.

For the CDR3, the DNA is TGCGCCAGCAGCCCCCGGGGGGATGAGCAGTTCTTC. Amino acid sequence: CASSPRGDEQFF. This chain uses TRBV4-1 with TRBJ2-1, with TRBD2 identical over 7 bases. Germline assignment: CDR1 MGHRA and CDR2 YSYEKL. CDR3 length: 12 residues. Losses at the gene ends were 4 bases for V and 8 bases for J; bases not matched to a gene: 2.

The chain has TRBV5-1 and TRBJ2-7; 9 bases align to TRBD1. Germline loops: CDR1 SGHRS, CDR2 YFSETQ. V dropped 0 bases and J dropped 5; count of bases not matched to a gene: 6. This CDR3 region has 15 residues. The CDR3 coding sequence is TGCGCCAGCAGCTTGGGCGGGACAGGGTCCAACGAGCAGTACTTC. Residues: CASSLGGTGSNEQYF.

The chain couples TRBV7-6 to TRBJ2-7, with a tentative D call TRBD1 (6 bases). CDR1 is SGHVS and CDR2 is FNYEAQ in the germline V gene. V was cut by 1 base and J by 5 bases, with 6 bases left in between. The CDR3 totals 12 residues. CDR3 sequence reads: CASSLEGDEQYF. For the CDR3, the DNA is TGTGCCAGCAGCTTAGAGGGGGACGAGCAGTACTTC.

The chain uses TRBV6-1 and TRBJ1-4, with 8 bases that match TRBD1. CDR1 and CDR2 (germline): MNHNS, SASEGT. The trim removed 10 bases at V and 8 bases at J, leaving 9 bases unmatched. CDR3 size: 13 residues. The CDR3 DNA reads TGTGCCACCATCAGGGGGCTTGGAGAAAAACTGTTTTTT. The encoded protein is CATIRGLGEKLFF.

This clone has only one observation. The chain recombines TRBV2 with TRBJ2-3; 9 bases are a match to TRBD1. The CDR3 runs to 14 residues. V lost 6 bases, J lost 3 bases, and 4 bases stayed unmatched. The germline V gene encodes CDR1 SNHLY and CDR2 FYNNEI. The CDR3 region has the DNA TGTGCCAGCAGCCTGGACAGGGGAACAGATACGCAGTATTTT. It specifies CASSLDRGTDTQYF.